This TCR beta chain was sequenced in a study of control samples from healthy donors and cancer patients. Assay used: immunoSEQ multiplex PCR; TCRdb lists only in-frame clones, some missing. The sample has 190,000 or so clones, approximately 92% seen once; the top ten hold roughly 1.5%. The CDR3 has 16 amino acids. The V end lost 4 bases, the J end lost 5 bases, and 18 bases lay between the germline ends. Per the germline V gene, CDR1 is SGHRS and CDR2 is YFSETQ. V usage is TRBV5-1 and J usage is TRBJ2-2, with D maybe TRBD2 (7 bases). The clonotype originates from a man aged 18 to 30 in good health. Sequenced: blood. In DNA form, the CDR3 reads TGCGCCAGCAGCCCCAAGGGGGGGGTTCGTACCGGGGAGCTGTTTTTT. This sequence encodes CASSPKGGVRTGELFF.